Sequencing of this T cell receptor beta chain was carried out in a study of T cells expressing NK-cell markers. In the study overall: One of eight sequenced donors was HCMV-seronegative; the other seven were seropositive. Study-level findings and limits: Of the CD8+ T cell pool in several donors, about 1.0-7.5% was accounted for by dominant NKG2C+ clonotypes.

There are 13 residues in the CDR3. The germline V gene has CDR1 SGHRS and CDR2 YFSETQ. 5'RACE template switching with UMIs produced the TCR beta cDNA. Using the 5' RACE reads, TCRdb records one entry per CDR3 protein without DNA. This sample's table reports approximately 420,000 distinct CDR3 sequences. As concerns this clonotype: Its antigen is as yet unknown.

This receptor was obtained from a woman aged 45-60 years in good health. Sequenced input: blood T cells: a sorted CD56 or NKG2C T cell subset, CD4+ or CD8+ T cells, or bulk PBMC T cells (not recorded which). The rearrangement links TRBV5-1 to TRBJ1-2; the D call from TCRdb, TRBD1, cannot be confirmed without DNA. The CDR3 is CASSLGTGGGYTF.